One and the same sample provided the 32 T cell receptor beta chains below, sequenced in a study of T cell responses to AZD1222 COVID-19 vaccine. TCRdb's copy holds only in-frame clones and misses some; the assay was immunoSEQ multiplex PCR. The data show under 150,000 clones, with 85% to 90% seen just once and over 8.5% held by the top ten. The material was peripheral blood, obtained on day 0 of AZD1222 vaccination. These receptors all come from an adult in good health.

The chain is built from TRBV11-2 and TRBJ2-3; D assignment may be TRBD1 or TRBD2 (5 bases each). The CDR3 has 16 amino acids. The germline V gene has CDR1 SGHAT and CDR2 FQNNGV. The ends were cut back, 2 bases at V and 2 bases at J, with 14 bases in the middle. The CDR3 bases are TGTGCCAGCAGCTTACTAACGGGGACCTCCACAGATACGCAGTATTTT. This encodes CASSLLTGTSTDTQYF.

V and J are TRBV7-9 and TRBJ2-5, with 9 bases fitting TRBD2. CDR1 is SEHNR, CDR2 FQNEAQ, per germline (reference sequence). J was trimmed by 5 bases and V by 8 bases; bases with no gene match: 6. The CDR3 extends over 13 amino acids. Here the CDR3 DNA reads TGTGCCAGCCGCGGGGGGGCTCGGGAGACCCAGTACTTC. It specifies CASRGGARETQYF.

This chain uses TRBV27 with TRBJ1-6; 8 bases map to TRBD1. This CDR3 comprises 13 residues. The germline V gene encodes CDR1 MNHEY and CDR2 SMNVEV (reference sequence). J lost 5 bases, V lost 7 bases, and 1 base had no gene match. CDR3 nucleotide sequence: TGTGCCAGCACGGGACAGGATAATTCACCCCTCCACTTT. Translating gives CASTGQDNSPLHF.

The chain carries TRBV29-1 and TRBJ1-3; D remains unclear. CDR3 length: 12 amino acids. From germline, CDR1 is SQVTM and CDR2 ANQGSEA. The V and J ends lost 4 bases and 0 bases respectively, with 4 bases between them. As DNA, the CDR3 is TGCAGCGTTGTAGGCTCTGGAAACACCATATATTTT. Its protein product is CSVVGSGNTIYF.

The chain recombines TRBV4-1 with TRBJ2-7; D ambiguous. Germline V gene lookup returns CDR1 MGHRA and CDR2 YSYEKL. This CDR3 has 12 amino acids. The germline V and J ends were trimmed by 4 bases and 4 bases, with 8 bases remaining between them. DNA for the CDR3: TGCGCCAGCAGCCCCGATATGTACGAGCAGTACTTC. Its translation is CASSPDMYEQYF.

The V gene is TRBV18, the J gene TRBJ2-1; D is possibly TRBD1 (6 bases). Trimming removed 6 bases at V and 5 bases at J, with 26 bases between. The CDR3 totals 18 residues. Germline CDR1 reads KGHSH; CDR2 reads LQKENI. Here the CDR3 reads CASSFNPNRVRPHNEQFF. The DNA for the CDR3 is TGTGCCAGCTCCTTTAACCCAAACAGGGTGAGGCCCCACAATGAGCAGTTCTTC.

This clone was recorded once. The rearrangement uses TRBV10-3 and TRBJ1-4, with TRBD1 identical over 8 bases. The V gene's germline CDR1 is ENHRY and CDR2 SYGVKD. The trim removed 3 bases at V and 5 bases at J, leaving 8 bases unmatched. This CDR3 has 16 amino acids. The CDR3 reads CAISETTGTGNEKLFF. For the CDR3, the DNA is TGTGCCATCAGTGAAACTACCGGGACAGGAAATGAAAAACTGTTTTTT.

The V gene is TRBV18, the J gene TRBJ1-2; TRBD1 might be the D (5 bases). CDR3 length: 14 amino acids. Germline V gives CDR1 KGHSH, CDR2 LQKENI. Deletions cut 2 bases from V and 4 bases from J, with 11 bases between. Here the CDR3 reads CASSPAGPVYGYTF. The CDR3 coding sequence is TGTGCCAGCTCACCAGCGGGACCGGTCTATGGCTACACCTTC. The full variable domain, with the rest looked up from reference TRBV18 and TRBJ1-2, is NAGVMQNPRHLVRRRGQEARLRCSPMKGHSHVYWYRQLPEEGLKFMVYLQKENIIDESGMPKERFSAEFPKEGPSILRIQQVVRGDSAAYFCASSPAGPVYGYTFGSGTRLTVV.

This clone was detected once. The chain is built from TRBV27 and TRBJ2-7, with 8 bases lining up with TRBD2. The length of the CDR3 is 14 residues. Losses at the gene ends were 2 bases for V and 2 bases for J; bases not matched to a gene: 2. The germline V gene has CDR1 MNHEY and CDR2 SMNVEV (reference sequence). CDR3 residues: CASSLAGRAYEQYF. The CDR3 DNA reads as TGTGCCAGCAGTTTAGCCGGGAGGGCCTACGAGCAGTACTTC.

The chain carries TRBV7-2 and TRBJ1-4; 9 nucleotides align to TRBD1. The CDR3 totals 17 residues. CDR1 is SGHTA, CDR2 FQGNSA, per germline. J was trimmed by 3 bases and V by 4 bases; bases with no gene match: 9. The CDR3 spells CASSSLPRTGANEKLFF. The CDR3 DNA is TGTGCCAGCAGCTCCCTCCCTAGGACAGGGGCTAATGAAAAACTGTTTTTT.

This chain joins TRBV6-2 or TRBV6-3 and TRBJ1-2; no definite D call. The CDR3 has 14 amino acids. V lost 0 bases and J 5 bases, leaving 10 bases between the germline ends. Germline V lookup: CDR1 MNHEY, CDR2 SVGEGT. DNA for the CDR3: TGTGCCAGCAGTTACTCGATGTTTCCATATGGCTACACCTTC. Protein: CASSYSMFPYGYTF.

This chain joins TRBV7-3 and TRBJ2-2; unclear D gene. The ends were cut back, 3 bases at V and 4 bases at J, with 3 bases in the middle. The CDR3 has 12 residues. Looked up from germline, CDR1 is SGHTA and CDR2 is FQGTGA. The CDR3 region is CASSLGTGELFF. CDR3 in DNA: TGTGCCAGCAGCTTGGGCACCGGGGAGCTGTTTTTT.

The J gene is TRBJ2-7, the V gene TRBV6-1, with TRBD2 identical over 13 bases. Trimming took 7 bases from V and 2 from J; bases not matched to a gene: 5. Per germline, CDR1 MNHNS and CDR2 SASEGT. The CDR3 sequence is 15 residues long. CDR3 sequence: CASIAGTSGTYEQYF. The CDR3 DNA follows: TGTGCCAGCATAGCCGGGACTAGCGGGACCTACGAGCAGTACTTC.

V and J are TRBV12-3 or TRBV12-4 and TRBJ1-1; TRBD1 is a possible D gene (6 bases). V was clipped by 5 bases and J by 2 bases, with 9 bases between them. CDR3 length: 13 residues. CDR3 sequence (DNA): TGTGCCAGCAGTAGACAGGCAAACACTGAAGCTTTCTTT. As protein: CASSRQANTEAFF.

CDR3 sequence (DNA): TGTGCCAGCAGCCCGGGACAGGTTCTCACCGGGGAGCTGTTTTTT. Its protein product is CASSPGQVLTGELFF. This chain uses TRBV7-2 with TRBJ2-2; 8 bases are shared with TRBD1. The CDR3 loop spans 15 amino acids. J lost 4 bases, V lost 5 bases, and 6 bases had no gene match. Germline assignment: CDR1 SGHTA and CDR2 FQGNSA.

The V gene is TRBV18, the J gene TRBJ1-1; 8 nucleotides match TRBD1. Germline V gene lookup returns CDR1 KGHSH and CDR2 LQKENI. The V segment lost 10 bases and the J segment 1 base; nucleotides outside the gene matches: 11. This CDR3 comprises 15 residues. CDR3 nucleotide sequence: TGTGCCACATCTACCGGGCAGGGGGCGAACACTGAAGCTTTCTTT. Translating gives CATSTGQGANTEAFF. Drawing the rest from reference TRBV18 and TRBJ1-1, the complete variable domain is NAGVMQNPRHLVRRRGQEARLRCSPMKGHSHVYWYRQLPEEGLKFMVYLQKENIIDESGMPKERFSAEFPKEGPSILRIQQVVRGDSAAYFCATSTGQGANTEAFFGQGTRLTVV.

This rearrangement joins TRBV4-1 to TRBJ1-2; 9 bases line up with TRBD1. Germline values: CDR1 MGHRA, CDR2 YSYEKL. The V and J ends lost 4 bases and 8 bases, in that order; junction bases with no gene match: 11. The CDR3 contains 15 residues. This chain's CDR3 is CASSPTGTGFRGYTF. CDR3 bases: TGCGCCAGCAGCCCCACCGGGACAGGGTTTCGCGGCTACACCTTC.

The chain couples TRBV25-1 to TRBJ2-3; 9 bases align to TRBD1. This CDR3 comprises 15 residues. V trimming: 6 bases; J trimming: 0 bases; junction bases outside the gene matches: 4. Per the germline V gene, CDR1 is MGHDK and CDR2 is SYGVNS. CDR3 DNA sequence: TGTGCCAGCAGAGCCGGGACAGGGAGCACAGATACGCAGTATTTT. Translating gives CASRAGTGSTDTQYF. The variable domain in full, completed from reference TRBV25-1 and TRBJ2-3, reads EADIYQTPRYLVIGTGKKITLECSQTMGHDKMYWYQQDPGMELHLIHYSYGVNSTEKGDLSSESTVSRIRTEHFPLTLESARPSHTSQYLCASRAGTGSTDTQYFGPGTRLTVL.

The J gene is TRBJ1-5, the V gene TRBV28; 9 bases are shared with TRBD1. CDR3 length equals 16 residues. Germline assignment: CDR1 MDHEN and CDR2 SYDVKM. V shed 6 bases, J shed 1 base, and the junction held 7 bases outside the gene matches. CDR3 residues: CASRGPGTGSNQPQHF. CDR3 DNA sequence: TGTGCCAGCAGGGGACCCGGGACAGGGAGCAATCAGCCCCAGCATTTT.

V is TRBV19 and J is TRBJ1-1; possibly TRBD1 for D (5 bases). This CDR3 is built from 14 residues. V dropped 2 bases and J dropped 2 bases, with 9 bases sitting between them. From germline, CDR1 is LNHDA and CDR2 SQIVND (reference sequence). Here the CDR3 DNA reads TGTGCCAGTAGTATACCAGGGTTAAACACTGAAGCTTTCTTT. This encodes CASSIPGLNTEAFF.

The gene calls are TRBV5-5 and TRBJ1-4, with 7 bases aligning to TRBD1. The V gene's germline CDR1 is SGHKS and CDR2 YYEKEE (reference sequence). Unmatched junction bases numbered 11, after V lost 4 bases and J lost 8 bases. The CDR3 spans 15 residues. Written as DNA, the CDR3 is TGTGCCAGCAGCCAAACGACAGGGCTTAACGAAAAACTGTTTTTT. Protein product: CASSQTTGLNEKLFF.

The rearrangement uses TRBV10-3 and TRBJ1-5, with a tentative D call TRBD1 (6 bases). The CDR3 is 12 residues long. CDR1 and CDR2 (germline): ENHRY, SYGVKD. The V and J ends lost 9 bases and 2 bases respectively, with 8 bases between them. The CDR3 protein is CAIAGGNQPQHF. CDR3 in DNA: TGTGCCATAGCAGGGGGCAATCAGCCCCAGCATTTT.

The chain combines TRBV21-1 with TRBJ1-2; TRBD1, the D gene given by the table, was not confirmed from the DNA. TRBV21-1 is reported as a pseudogene. The CDR3 runs to 15 residues. The CDR3 DNA is TGTGCCAGCAGCGCCCACTGTGGGCTAAGGTATGGCTACACCTTC. As protein: CASSAHCGLRYGYTF.

V is TRBV6-5 and J is TRBJ1-2, with TRBD1 matching 8 bases. J gave up 11 bases and V 2 bases, and 7 bases lay outside the gene matches. There are 13 residues in the CDR3. Germline V gene data show CDR1 as MNHEY and CDR2 as SVGAGI. The CDR3 reads CASSYADRVGYTF. Here the CDR3 DNA reads TGTGCCAGCAGTTACGCGGACAGGGTGGGGTACACCTTC.

The chain recombines TRBV4-2 with TRBJ2-6, with TRBD1 as a possible D gene (6 bases). The V end lost 3 bases, the J end lost 0 bases, and 12 bases lay between the germline ends. This CDR3 region has 17 residues. Germline CDR1 and CDR2: LGHNA and YNFKEQ. CDR3 amino acids: CASSQSGTTSGANVLTF. In DNA form, the CDR3 reads TGTGCCAGCAGCCAGTCCGGGACAACCTCTGGGGCCAACGTCCTGACTTTC.

The chain uses TRBV7-2 and TRBJ2-4; 7 bases align to TRBD2. Germline CDR1 reads SGHTA; CDR2 reads FQGNSA. The CDR3 has 15 amino acids. Trimming at V came to 5 bases and at J to 8 bases, leaving 12 bases not matched to a gene. The CDR3 DNA reads TGTGCCAGCAGCCCGACTAATGGGGGAGGGGACATTCAGTACTTC. Translating it yields CASSPTNGGGDIQYF.

The chain is built from TRBV5-1 and TRBJ2-7; 9 positions agree with TRBD1. Germline-derived CDR1 and CDR2 are SGHRS and YFSETQ. The CDR3 consists of 14 residues. Unmatched junction bases numbered 7, after V lost 4 bases and J lost 5 bases. The DNA for the CDR3 is TGCGCCAGCAGCGCGGGACAGGGTGGCGACGAGCAGTACTTC. Its protein product is CASSAGQGGDEQYF. Looking up the rest from reference TRBV5-1 and TRBJ2-7 gives the full variable domain: KAGVTQTPRYLIKTRGQQVTLSCSPISGHRSVSWYQQTPGQGLQFLFEYFSETQRNKGNFPGRFSGRQFSNSRSEMNVSTLELGDSALYLCASSAGQGGDEQYFGPGTRLTVT.

The chain uses TRBV29-1 and TRBJ2-1; maybe TRBD2 (6 bases). V dropped 5 bases and J dropped 9 bases, with 11 bases sitting between them. The CDR3 consists of 11 residues. Per the germline V gene, CDR1 is SQVTM and CDR2 is ANQGSEA. The CDR3 DNA sequence: TGCAGCGTTTCCCTAGCGAGTGAGCAGTTCTTC. Translation gives CSVSLASEQFF.

This chain connects TRBV4-1 to TRBJ1-2, with 11 bases fitting TRBD1. This CDR3 region has 16 residues. Per the germline V gene, CDR1 is MGHRA and CDR2 is YSYEKL. Trimming at V came to 2 bases and at J to 4 bases, leaving 6 bases not matched to a gene. CDR3 DNA: TGCGCCAGCAGCCAAACCGGGACAGGGGGTGTCTATGGCTACACCTTC. This gives the protein CASSQTGTGGVYGYTF.

This chain joins TRBV2 and TRBJ1-3; no clear D gene. Germline CDR1 reads SNHLY; CDR2 reads FYNNEI. The V gene lost 7 bases and the J gene lost 0 bases, with 7 bases spanning the gap. The CDR3 runs to 13 residues. The CDR3 DNA reads TGTGCCAGCAAGGAGTTCTCTGGAAACACCATATATTTT. Protein product: CASKEFSGNTIYF.

The chain has TRBV13 and TRBJ1-2; TRBD1 is a possible D gene (5 bases). The CDR3 length is 15 residues. Trimming stripped 0 bases from V and 6 bases from J, with 14 bases between. Germline-derived CDR1 and CDR2 are PRHDT and FYEKMQ (reference sequence). CDR3 sequence: CASSLGPGRGNGYTF. For the CDR3, the DNA is TGTGCCAGCAGCTTAGGTCCCGGTCGGGGGAATGGCTACACCTTC.

This rearrangement joins TRBV6-1 to TRBJ1-2; 7 bases align to TRBD1. Germline CDR1 reads MNHNS; CDR2 reads SASEGT. The CDR3 totals 15 residues. Unmatched junction bases numbered 7, after V lost 1 base and J lost 5 bases. This CDR3 is CASSEVPGQRYGYTF. In DNA, the CDR3 is TGTGCCAGCAGTGAAGTCCCGGGACAGAGATATGGCTACACCTTC.